This entry describes one T cell receptor (beta chain). Participants, 18 to 89 years old, spanned some 23 US areas. The data were obtained in a study of blood T cell repertoires in COVID-19. Germline values: CDR1 LGHNA, CDR2 YNFKEQ. Trimming at V came to 1 base and at J to 6 bases, leaving 11 bases not matched to a gene. This CDR3 is 17 amino acids long. TCRdb's copy holds only in-frame clones and misses some; the assay was immunoSEQ multiplex PCR. This table has 350,000 to 400,000 clones, approximately 87% appearing once. The chain links TRBV4-2 to TRBJ1-4, with TRBD1 identical over 7 bases. This receptor was identified in a man between 40 and 49 years old in a cohort exposed to, infected with or recovered from COVID-19 (not recorded which). Sequencing input: PBMCs or T cells enriched from blood (not recorded which). The CDR3 sequence is CASSQGGLRQGHEKLFF. CDR3 bases: TGTGCCAGCAGCCAAGGTGGTCTGAGACAGGGTCATGAAAAACTGTTTTTT.